What follows are 19 T cell receptor beta chains derived from one specimen sequenced in a study of T cells after yellow fever vaccination. TCRdb independently ran MiXCR on the 5' RACE reads; one entry per CDR3 protein. The table shows hundreds of thousands of distinct CDR3 sequences, with around 6.5% occurring only once. Source: PBMCs, taken 5 days after the yellow fever booster vaccination. The receptors stem from a man under 40 who received the YFV17D yellow fever vaccine.

The rearrangement joins TRBV20-1 to TRBJ2-3; TRBD2 might be the D (6 bases). Trimming pared 0 bases from V and 4 bases from J, leaving 14 bases between. Germline loops: CDR1 DFQATT, CDR2 SNEGSKA (reference sequence). The CDR3 is made up of 15 amino acids. The CDR3 reads CSARDYASEPDTQYF. The CDR3 DNA is TGCAGTGCTAGAGATTATGCTAGCGAGCCAGATACGCAGTATTTT.

V and J are TRBV14 and TRBJ2-5; no reliable D call. The CDR3 is 15 amino acids. Looked up from germline, CDR1 is SGHDN and CDR2 is FVKESK. V dropped 4 bases and J dropped 4 bases, with 16 bases sitting between them. CDR3 sequence (DNA): TGTGCCAGCAGCCGGGCTACCGGAGAGTTAGAGACCCAGTACTTC. Amino acids: CASSRATGELETQYF. Using reference TRBV14 and TRBJ2-5 for the parts outside the CDR3, the full variable domain is EAGVTQFPSHSVIEKGQTVTLRCDPISGHDNLYWYRRVMGKEIKFLLHFVKESKQDESGMPNNRFLAERTGGTYSTLKVQPAELEDSGVYFCASSRATGELETQYFGPGTRLLVL.

The table lists this clonotype with many counts. The V gene is TRBV27, the J gene TRBJ2-5; 7 bases map to TRBD2. Germline lookup yields CDR1 MNHEY and CDR2 SMNVEV (reference sequence). CDR3 length: 13 amino acids. V gave up 9 bases and J gave up 3 bases; unmatched junction bases: 7. The CDR3 nucleotides are TGTGCCAGGAACCGGGAGGACGAAGAGACCCAGTACTTC. It codes for CARNREDEETQYF.

The V and J genes are TRBV6-5 and TRBJ2-1; a possible D gene is TRBD1 (6 bases). Trimming took off 4 bases at V and 5 bases at J, with 15 bases between the two ends. The CDR3 is 15 residues long. CDR1 is MNHEY and CDR2 is SVGAGI in the germline V gene. CDR3 nucleotides: TGTGCCAGCAGTTTATCGTCCGGGACAAACAATGAGCAGTTCTTC. This sequence encodes CASSLSSGTNNEQFF.

The table lists this clonotype with many counts. The chain links TRBV28 to TRBJ2-1; tentative D call: TRBD1 (5 bases). Germline V lookup: CDR1 MDHEN, CDR2 SYDVKM. The CDR3 consists of 12 residues. V lost 5 bases and J lost 10, with 12 bases in between. CDR3: CASSPIGAEQFF. CDR3 bases: TGTGCCAGCAGTCCAATTGGGGCGGAGCAGTTCTTC.

This clonotype showed up many times. The V and J genes are TRBV15 and TRBJ1-2; D remains ambiguous. Germline V gives CDR1 LNHNV, CDR2 YYDKDF (reference sequence). CDR3 length equals 12 residues. V was pared by 5 bases and J by 9 bases, with 13 bases between. For the CDR3, the DNA is TGTGCCACCAGCCCTGAGCTAGGGAGCTACACCTTC. Its translation: CATSPELGSYTF.

This clonotype was counted ten times or more. The rearrangement uses TRBV6-2 or TRBV6-3 and TRBJ2-7, with D hard to call. Trimming took 2 bases from V and 4 from J, leaving 6 bases between them. The germline gives CDR1 MNHEY, CDR2 SVGEGT. The CDR3 sequence is 12 residues long. The DNA for the CDR3 is TGTGCCAGCAGTTACACGAATTACGAGCAGTACTTC. Its translation is CASSYTNYEQYF.

This clonotype was observed many times. This chain uses TRBV12-3 or TRBV12-4 with TRBJ2-2; the match to TRBD2 covers 7 bases. This CDR3 is 14 amino acids long. With 3 bases clipped from V and 11 bases from J, the junction kept 9 bases outside the gene matches. The CDR3 loop is CASSLGQGGRELFF. CDR3 DNA: TGTGCCAGCAGTTTGGGGCAGGGAGGGCGCGAGCTGTTTTTT.

This clonotype has at least ten counts. This chain links TRBV6-2 or TRBV6-3 with TRBJ2-1, with D possibly TRBD2 on 7 matching bases. Germline lookup yields CDR1 MNHEY and CDR2 SVGEGT. There are 17 residues in the CDR3. V was shortened by 6 bases and J by 10 bases, with 28 bases between the two germline ends. CDR3 DNA: TGTGCCAGCAGCACCAGCGGGCTGGCGGGGGCTTTTCGGGAGCAGTTCTTC. Protein product: CASSTSGLAGAFREQFF.

This clonotype was counted many times. This chain uses TRBV20-1 with TRBJ2-7; D might be TRBD2 (5 bases). V was clipped by 6 bases and J by 2 bases, with 17 bases between them. CDR3 length equals 14 residues. Germline CDR1 reads DFQATT; CDR2 reads SNEGSKA (reference sequence). The chain's CDR3 is CSASPPEGPYEQYF. CDR3 nucleotide sequence: TGCAGTGCCAGCCCCCCCGAGGGTCCCTACGAGCAGTACTTC.

In this sample, this clonotype turned up a few times. CDR3 region: CATNRDRDSPLHF. The CDR3 nucleotides read TGTGCCACGAACCGGGACCGAGATTCACCCCTCCACTTT. The chain links TRBV10-3 to TRBJ1-6; tentative D call: TRBD1 (5 bases). This CDR3 comprises 13 residues. Germline CDR1 and CDR2: ENHRY and SYGVKD. Trimming pared 10 bases from V and 8 bases from J, leaving 15 bases between.

At least ten counts were recorded for this clonotype. This rearrangement joins TRBV3-1 to TRBJ2-1, with 9 nucleotides matching TRBD2. J was trimmed by 7 bases and V by 0 bases; bases with no gene match: 4. The CDR3 is made up of 15 amino acids. CDR1 LGHDT and CDR2 YNNKEL come from the germline V gene (reference sequence). The CDR3 loop is CASSQDWLAGNEQFF. CDR3 nucleotide sequence: TGTGCCAGCAGCCAAGATTGGCTAGCGGGAAATGAGCAGTTCTTC.

The chain uses TRBV6-5 and TRBJ2-1; 15 bases map to TRBD2. Trimming removed 2 bases from V and 6 bases from J; junction bases left unmatched: 8. Germline CDR1 MNHEY, CDR2 SVGAGI. The CDR3 spans 18 residues. Here the CDR3 reads CASSYPGLAGGLSNEQFF. Written as DNA, the CDR3 is TGTGCCAGCAGTTACCCGGGACTAGCGGGAGGACTAAGCAATGAGCAGTTCTTC.

This clonotype was seen ten or more times. The V and J genes are TRBV5-1 and TRBJ2-1; 7 bases agree with TRBD2. CDR3 length: 12 residues. Germline V gene data show CDR1 as SGHRS and CDR2 as YFSETQ. The junction had 0 bases not matched to a gene; V was cut back by 4 bases and J by 5 bases. CDR3 in amino acids: CASSGRDNEQFF. The CDR3 DNA reads TGCGCCAGCAGCGGGAGGGACAATGAGCAGTTCTTC.

The rearrangement links TRBV2 to TRBJ2-6, with D unresolved. Looked up from germline, CDR1 is SNHLY and CDR2 is FYNNEI. The CDR3 length is 14 residues. The V and J ends lost 7 bases and 0 bases respectively, with 7 bases between them. The CDR3 here is CASKAVSGANVLTF. In DNA form, the CDR3 reads TGTGCCAGCAAAGCCGTCTCTGGGGCCAACGTCCTGACTTTC.

In its sample, this clonotype was seen a few times. The chain couples TRBV6-2 or TRBV6-3 to TRBJ2-3; 7 bases agree with TRBD2. The CDR3 totals 14 residues. Germline V gene lookup returns CDR1 MNHEY and CDR2 SVGEGT. Trimming cost V 3 bases and J 6 bases; bases outside gene matches: 6. CDR3 DNA sequence: TGTGCCAGCAGTTATGGACTAGTTTCGGATACGCAGTATTTT. This gives the protein CASSYGLVSDTQYF.

This clonotype showed up many times. CDR3 protein: CASSSQGLNTGELFF. The DNA of the CDR3 is TGTGCCAGCAGCTCACAGGGGTTGAACACCGGGGAGCTGTTTTTT. The chain is built from TRBV7-2 and TRBJ2-2, with 7 bases matching TRBD1. The CDR3 is 15 amino acids. V shed 4 bases, J shed 1 base, and the junction held 3 bases outside the gene matches. From germline, CDR1 is SGHTA and CDR2 FQGNSA.

This clonotype was recorded many times. The rearrangement joins TRBV7-8 to TRBJ2-5; no firm D call. Trimming removed 5 bases at V and 5 bases at J, with 12 bases between. This CDR3 spans 13 amino acids. The germline V gene has CDR1 SGHVS and CDR2 FQNEAQ. The CDR3 loop reads CASSPPRWETQYF. CDR3 nucleotide sequence: TGTGCCAGCAGCCCGCCCAGGTGGGAGACCCAGTACTTC.

The V gene is TRBV20-1, the J gene TRBJ1-1; D call uncertain. The CDR3 contains 13 residues. Trimming stripped 6 bases from V and 2 bases from J, with 13 bases between. Germline CDR1 and CDR2: DFQATT and SNEGSKA (reference sequence). The CDR3 reads CSAFPGLNTEAFF. The CDR3 DNA reads TGCAGTGCGTTTCCTGGGCTTAACACTGAAGCTTTCTTT.